This T cell receptor (beta chain) was sequenced for a study of blood T cell repertoires in COVID-19. Study overall: T cells, B-cell-depleted T cells, or PBMCs supplied cDNA or gDNA.

The authors' processing: Reference gene primer amplification in the assay estimated nucleated cell counts. Profiling relied on immunoSEQ multiplex PCR, and the TCRdb table lists in-frame clones only, not all of them. The D gene and trimming were derived from the DNA, and the V and J assignments and clone size from that table. The data hold over 250,000 clones, with 75% to 90% observed a single time. Trimming pared 4 bases from V and 7 bases from J, leaving 13 bases between. Germline V gives CDR1 MNHEY, CDR2 SVGEGT. This CDR3 has 13 residues. Seattle researchers signed up patients amid active infection and tracked them longitudinally.

The receptor was derived from a woman aged 70 to 79 with COVID-19, enrolled during active disease. The sequenced sample consisted of peripheral blood. V is TRBV6-2 or TRBV6-3 and J is TRBJ1-2, with D perhaps TRBD1 (5 bases). The CDR3: CASSSRVRGGYTF. DNA of the CDR3: TGTGCCAGCAGTTCCAGGGTCCGTGGTGGCTACACCTTC.